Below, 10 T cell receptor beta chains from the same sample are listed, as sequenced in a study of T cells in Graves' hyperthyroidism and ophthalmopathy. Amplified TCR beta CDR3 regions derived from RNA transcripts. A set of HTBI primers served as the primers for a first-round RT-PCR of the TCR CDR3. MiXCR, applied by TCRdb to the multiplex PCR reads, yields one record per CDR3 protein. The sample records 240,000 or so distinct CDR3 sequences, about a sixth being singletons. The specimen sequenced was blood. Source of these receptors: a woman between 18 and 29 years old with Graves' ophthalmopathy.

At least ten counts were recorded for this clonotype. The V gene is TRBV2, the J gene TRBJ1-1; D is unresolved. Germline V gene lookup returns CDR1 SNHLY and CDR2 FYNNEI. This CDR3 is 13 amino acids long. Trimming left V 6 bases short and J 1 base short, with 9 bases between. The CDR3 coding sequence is TGTGCCAGCAGCACCACAAGGAACACTGAAGCTTTCTTT. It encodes CASSTTRNTEAFF.

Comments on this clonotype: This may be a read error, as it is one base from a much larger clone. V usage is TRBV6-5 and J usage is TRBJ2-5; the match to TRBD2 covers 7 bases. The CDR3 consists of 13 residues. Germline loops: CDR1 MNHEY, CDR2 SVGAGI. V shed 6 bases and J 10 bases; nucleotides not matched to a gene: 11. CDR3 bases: TGTGCCAGCAGATTCACTAGCGAAGGGAGCCAGTACTTC. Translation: CASRFTSEGSQYF.

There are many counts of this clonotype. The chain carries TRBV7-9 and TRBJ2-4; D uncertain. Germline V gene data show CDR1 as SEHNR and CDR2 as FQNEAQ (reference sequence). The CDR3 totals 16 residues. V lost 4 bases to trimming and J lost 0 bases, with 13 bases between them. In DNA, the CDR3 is TGTGCCAGCAGCTCGACCCCGTCTTTAGCCAAAAACATTCAGTACTTC. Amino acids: CASSSTPSLAKNIQYF.

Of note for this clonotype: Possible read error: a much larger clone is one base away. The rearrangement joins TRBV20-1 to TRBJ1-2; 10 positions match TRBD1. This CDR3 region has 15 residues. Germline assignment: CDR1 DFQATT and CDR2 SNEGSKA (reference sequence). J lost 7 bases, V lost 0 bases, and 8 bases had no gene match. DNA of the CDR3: TGCAGTGCTAGAGATAGGACAGGGGGTCCCTTTGGCTACACCTTC. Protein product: CSARDRTGGPFGYTF.

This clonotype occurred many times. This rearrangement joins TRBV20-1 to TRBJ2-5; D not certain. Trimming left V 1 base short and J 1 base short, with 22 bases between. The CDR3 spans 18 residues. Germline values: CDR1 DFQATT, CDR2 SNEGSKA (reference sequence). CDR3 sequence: CSARGNSPGRVGQETQYF. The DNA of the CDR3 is TGCAGTGCTAGAGGAAACAGCCCAGGCCGGGTGGGCCAAGAGACCCAGTACTTC.

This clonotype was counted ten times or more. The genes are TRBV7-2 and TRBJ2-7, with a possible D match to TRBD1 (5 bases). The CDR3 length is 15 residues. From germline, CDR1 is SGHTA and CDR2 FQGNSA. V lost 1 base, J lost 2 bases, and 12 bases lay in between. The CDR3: CASSLGGHGTYEQYF. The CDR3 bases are TGTGCCAGCAGCTTAGGAGGACATGGGACCTACGAGCAGTACTTC.

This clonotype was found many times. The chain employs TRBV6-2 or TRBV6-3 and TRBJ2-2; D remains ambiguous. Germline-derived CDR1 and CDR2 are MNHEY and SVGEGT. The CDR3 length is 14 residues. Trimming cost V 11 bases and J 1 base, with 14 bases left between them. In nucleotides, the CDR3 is TGTGCCTCTGGACGGCACAAGAACACCGGGGAGCTGTTTTTT. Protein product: CASGRHKNTGELFF.

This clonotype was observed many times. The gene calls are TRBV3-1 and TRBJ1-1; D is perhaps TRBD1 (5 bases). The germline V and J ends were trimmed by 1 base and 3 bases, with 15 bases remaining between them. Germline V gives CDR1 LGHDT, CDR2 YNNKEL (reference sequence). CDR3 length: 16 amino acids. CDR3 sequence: CASSQVREGFDTEAFF. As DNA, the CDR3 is TGTGCCAGCAGCCAAGTCAGGGAGGGGTTCGACACTGAAGCTTTCTTT.

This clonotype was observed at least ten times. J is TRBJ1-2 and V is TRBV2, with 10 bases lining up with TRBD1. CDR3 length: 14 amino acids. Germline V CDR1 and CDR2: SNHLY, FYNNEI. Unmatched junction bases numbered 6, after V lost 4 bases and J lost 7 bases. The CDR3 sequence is CASSGDRGRSGYTF. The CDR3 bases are TGTGCCAGCAGTGGGGACAGGGGAAGGAGTGGCTACACCTTC.

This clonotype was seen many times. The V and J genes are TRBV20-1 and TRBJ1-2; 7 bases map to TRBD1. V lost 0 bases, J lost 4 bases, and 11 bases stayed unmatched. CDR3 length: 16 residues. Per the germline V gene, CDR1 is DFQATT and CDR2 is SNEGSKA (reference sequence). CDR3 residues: CSARDPTGYTFYGYTF. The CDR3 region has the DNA TGCAGTGCTAGAGATCCGACAGGGTACACGTTCTATGGCTACACCTTC.